The 30 T cell receptor beta chains given below trace back to one sample, sequenced in a study of blood T cell repertoires in COVID-19. TCRdb's table, derived via immunoSEQ multiplex PCR, lists solely in-frame clones and lacks some. The sample shows 99,000 or so clones, about 86% of them seen only once. Input material: peripheral blood. Source of these receptors: a woman of 80 years or more with active or convalescent COVID-19.

This clone was recorded once. The chain has TRBV9 and TRBJ1-1, with D maybe TRBD1 (5 bases). Germline CDR1 is SGDLS and CDR2 is YYNGEE. There are 15 residues in the CDR3. V was clipped by 3 bases and J by 5 bases, with 17 bases between them. The CDR3 spells CASSAPGTGGTEAFF. The DNA for the CDR3 is TGTGCCAGCAGCGCACCCGGGACGGGAGGGACTGAAGCTTTCTTT.

This clone was found once. CDR3 in DNA: TGTGCCAGCAACCTAGCGGGAGGGCCGAACACCGGGGAGCTGTTTTTT. This translates into CASNLAGGPNTGELFF. The chain couples TRBV28 to TRBJ2-2; 12 bases line up with TRBD2. The germline gives CDR1 MDHEN, CDR2 SYDVKM. Unmatched junction bases numbered 3, after V lost 7 bases and J lost 0 bases. The CDR3 sequence is 16 residues long.

This clone was found once. The rearrangement links TRBV27 to TRBJ2-1, with 8 bases that match TRBD2. Per germline, CDR1 MNHEY and CDR2 SMNVEV (reference sequence). Trimming took 8 bases from V and 7 from J; bases not matched to a gene: 13. The CDR3 contains 15 residues. CDR3 protein: CASRSFGGAGNEQFF. CDR3 in DNA: TGTGCCAGCCGCTCCTTCGGGGGGGCAGGGAATGAGCAGTTCTTC.

This clone was found a few times. This rearrangement joins TRBV2 to TRBJ1-1; D is undetermined. From germline, CDR1 is SNHLY and CDR2 FYNNEI. V lost 3 bases to trimming and J lost 3 bases, with 8 bases between them. The CDR3 loop spans 13 amino acids. The CDR3 region is CASSDSPDTEAFF. CDR3 DNA sequence: TGTGCCAGCAGTGACTCGCCGGACACTGAAGCTTTCTTT.

This clone was seen repeatedly, ten times or more. V and J are TRBV6-5 and TRBJ2-7; D is undetermined. With 5 bases removed from V and 6 bases from J, the gap between germline ends came to 14 bases. The germline V gene has CDR1 MNHEY and CDR2 SVGAGI. The CDR3 is made up of 13 amino acids. CDR3 DNA: TGTGCCAGCAGTAAACGGCCCGGGTTCGAGCAGTACTTC. Translation gives CASSKRPGFEQYF.

The J gene is TRBJ1-4, the V gene TRBV7-2, with D perhaps matching TRBD1 (6 bases). Trimming cost V 6 bases and J 2 bases, with 10 bases left between them. Germline V gene lookup returns CDR1 SGHTA and CDR2 FQGNSA. The CDR3 is made up of 14 amino acids. Here the CDR3 DNA reads TGTGCCAGCAGTTATCAGGGGACTAATGAAAAACTGTTTTTT. Translated, it gives CASSYQGTNEKLFF.

The J gene is TRBJ2-1, the V gene TRBV7-3; tentative D call: TRBD2 (6 bases). V was clipped by 5 bases and J by 5 bases, with 10 bases between them. Looked up from germline, CDR1 is SGHTA and CDR2 is FQGTGA. This CDR3 spans 13 amino acids. The CDR3 nucleotides are TGTGCCAGCAGCAAAGGACTAAACAATGAGCAGTTCTTC. Translation: CASSKGLNNEQFF.

This clone was observed a single time. This chain joins TRBV28 and TRBJ1-1; D not certain. Trimming stripped 6 bases from V and 5 bases from J, with 13 bases between. Germline V gives CDR1 MDHEN, CDR2 SYDVKM. CDR3 length: 13 residues. CDR3 loop: CASSSRHGTEAFF. The DNA of the CDR3 is TGTGCCAGCAGCAGCAGACATGGGACTGAAGCTTTCTTT.

The V gene is TRBV7-3, the J gene TRBJ1-1, with TRBD1 matching 8 bases. Unmatched junction bases numbered 18, after V lost 2 bases and J lost 1 base. CDR1 SGHTA and CDR2 FQGTGA come from the germline V gene. The CDR3 runs to 20 residues. The chain's CDR3 is CASSLVAGWETGVSNTEAFF. In DNA, the CDR3 is TGTGCCAGCAGCTTAGTCGCAGGGTGGGAGACAGGGGTCTCGAACACTGAAGCTTTCTTT.

The chain recombines TRBV28 with TRBJ2-1; TRBD2 aligns across 7 bases. The V segment lost 6 bases and the J segment 1 base; nucleotides outside the gene matches: 6. The CDR3 covers 15 residues. CDR1 and CDR2 from the germline V gene are MDHEN and SYDVKM. This chain's CDR3 is CASSPRLASYNEQFF. CDR3 nucleotides: TGTGCCAGCAGCCCCCGACTAGCTTCCTACAATGAGCAGTTCTTC.

V gene TRBV19 combines with J gene TRBJ1-2; TRBD1 agrees at 10 bases. Trimming at V came to 5 bases and at J to 0 bases, leaving 9 bases not matched to a gene. Germline CDR1 LNHDA, CDR2 SQIVND (reference sequence). This CDR3 comprises 17 residues. The CDR3 coding sequence is TGTGCCAGTAGTGCCGGGACAGGGGTTCACTCTAACTATGGCTACACCTTC. This encodes CASSAGTGVHSNYGYTF.

The V and J genes are TRBV7-2 and TRBJ2-1; 8 bases agree with TRBD2. V shed 4 bases and J 2 bases; nucleotides not matched to a gene: 1. Germline V gives CDR1 SGHTA, CDR2 FQGNSA. CDR3 size: 14 residues. The CDR3 sequence: CASSSGLAYNEQFF. The CDR3 nucleotides are TGTGCCAGCAGCTCGGGACTAGCCTACAATGAGCAGTTCTTC.

This clone was counted a few times. The rearrangement uses TRBV18 and TRBJ1-6, with TRBD1 as a possible D gene (5 bases). This CDR3 region has 15 residues. The V and J ends lost 3 bases and 5 bases respectively, with 11 bases between them. CDR1 is KGHSH, CDR2 LQKENI, per germline. CDR3 residues: CASSPWTPDNSPLHF. The CDR3 bases are TGTGCCAGCTCACCTTGGACACCTGATAATTCACCCCTCCACTTT.

The chain uses TRBV6-5 and TRBJ1-3; D is unresolved. V was shortened by 7 bases and J by 0 bases, with 10 bases between the two germline ends. Germline V gene lookup returns CDR1 MNHEY and CDR2 SVGAGI. The CDR3 is 14 amino acids. The CDR3 DNA reads as TGTGCCAGCATTAGCGGATTCTCTGGAAACACCATATATTTT. It is translated as CASISGFSGNTIYF.

In this sample, this clone turned up once. V usage is TRBV4-1 and J usage is TRBJ2-6; D is possibly TRBD1 (5 bases). V was trimmed by 1 base and J by 2 bases, leaving 15 bases between them. The CDR3 runs 18 residues. Germline loops: CDR1 MGHRA, CDR2 YSYEKL. DNA for the CDR3: TGCGCCAGCAGCCAAGGGGGAACAGGATCTCCTGGGGCCAACGTCCTGACTTTC. It is translated as CASSQGGTGSPGANVLTF.

The chain is built from TRBV5-8 and TRBJ1-1; D remains ambiguous. The germline CDR1 and CDR2 sequences are SGHTS and YDEGEE. The V gene lost 3 bases and the J gene lost 0 bases, with 12 bases spanning the gap. This CDR3 is built from 15 residues. CDR3 region: CASSYLISMNTEAFF. CDR3 nucleotides: TGTGCCAGCAGCTACCTGATAAGCATGAACACTGAAGCTTTCTTT.

V is TRBV18 and J is TRBJ1-2; no reliable D call. Trimming left V 0 bases short and J 8 bases short, with 13 bases between. The CDR3 runs to 14 residues. Per the germline V gene, CDR1 is KGHSH and CDR2 is LQKENI. CDR3 nucleotide sequence: TGTGCCAGCTCACCACCGAGGGATGTAGGGGGCTACACCTTC. Residues: CASSPPRDVGGYTF.

CDR3 protein: CASSSGDYEQYF. CDR3 DNA sequence: TGTGCCAGTAGTTCAGGGGACTACGAGCAGTACTTC. The genes are TRBV19 and TRBJ2-7, with D perhaps TRBD1 (6 bases). CDR3 size: 12 residues. Germline-derived CDR1 and CDR2 are LNHDA and SQIVND (reference sequence). Trimming removed 5 bases from V and 3 bases from J, with 8 bases in between.

The rearrangement joins TRBV4-2 to TRBJ1-1; D is undetermined. V gave up 6 bases and J gave up 0 bases, with 20 bases separating them. Germline V CDR1 and CDR2: LGHNA, YNFKEQ. The CDR3 has 17 residues. The chain's CDR3 is CASRSGNSRAMNTEAFF. The CDR3 DNA follows: TGTGCCAGCAGGTCCGGCAACAGCCGAGCCATGAACACTGAAGCTTTCTTT.

The J gene is TRBJ1-4, the V gene TRBV18; no clear D. Trimming stripped 4 bases from V and 5 bases from J, with 8 bases between. This CDR3 has 13 residues. CDR1 is KGHSH, CDR2 LQKENI, per germline. CDR3 protein: CASSRGRNEKLFF. The CDR3 DNA follows: TGTGCCAGCTCACGAGGGAGGAATGAAAAACTGTTTTTT.

The rearrangement links TRBV5-4 to TRBJ2-3, with D unclear. CDR3 length: 14 amino acids. Trimming stripped 5 bases from V and 2 bases from J, with 12 bases between. Germline CDR1 is SGHNT and CDR2 is YYREEE (reference sequence). The CDR3 protein is CASRVALNTDTQYF. The CDR3 DNA sequence: TGTGCCAGCAGGGTGGCTTTAAACACAGATACGCAGTATTTT.

V is TRBV3-1 (or the pseudogene TRBV3-2) and J is TRBJ2-3; 15 nucleotides line up with TRBD2. After removal of 3 bases from V and 1 base from J, the junction contained 5 bases not matched to a gene. The CDR3 sequence is 18 residues long. CDR1 and CDR2 from the germline V gene are LGHDT and YNNKEL (reference sequence). CDR3: CASSQGTSGRRGTDTQYF. The CDR3 DNA reads TGTGCCAGCAGCCAGGGGACTAGCGGGAGGCGCGGCACAGATACGCAGTATTTT.

This clone showed up just once. The rearrangement joins TRBV4-1 to TRBJ1-4; TRBD1 might be the D (6 bases). Germline loops: CDR1 MGHRA, CDR2 YSYEKL. V was cut by 8 bases and J by 10 bases, with 23 bases left in between. CDR3 length equals 15 residues. The DNA for the CDR3 is TGCGCCAGCTCAGAACAGGGTACGATCGTCGGAAAACTGTTTTTT. This sequence encodes CASSEQGTIVGKLFF.

This chain uses TRBV14 with TRBJ1-2, with a weak D call TRBD1 (5 bases). The CDR3 consists of 14 residues. The V and J ends lost 0 bases and 5 bases respectively, with 10 bases between them. Looked up from germline, CDR1 is SGHDN and CDR2 is FVKESK. This chain's CDR3 is CASSQDAGRYGYTF. CDR3 DNA sequence: TGTGCCAGCAGCCAAGATGCAGGGCGTTATGGCTACACCTTC.

The V gene is TRBV7-2, the J gene TRBJ2-4; 8 nucleotides agree with TRBD2. The CDR3 has 14 amino acids. Germline assignment: CDR1 SGHTA and CDR2 FQGNSA. The V and J ends lost 0 bases and 8 bases, in that order; junction bases with no gene match: 3. The CDR3 is CASSLAGRGDIQYF. CDR3 DNA: TGTGCCAGCAGCTTAGCCGGGCGGGGGGACATTCAGTACTTC.

This CDR3 reads CASSVTSGNEQFF. The CDR3 DNA is TGTGCCAGTAGTGTAACTAGCGGCAATGAGCAGTTCTTC. This sequence joins TRBV19 and TRBJ2-1; 8 positions agree with TRBD2. The germline CDR1 and CDR2 sequences are LNHDA and SQIVND (reference sequence). The CDR3 runs 13 residues. The junction had 3 bases not matched to a gene; V was cut back by 5 bases and J by 6 bases.

V is TRBV18 and J is TRBJ2-7; D might be TRBD2 (6 bases). Trimming pared 6 bases from V and 3 bases from J, leaving 12 bases between. CDR1 is KGHSH, CDR2 LQKENI, per germline. This CDR3 has 13 amino acids. The CDR3 region is CASSGQGGYEQYF. In nucleotides, the CDR3 is TGTGCCAGCTCGGGTCAGGGAGGCTACGAGCAGTACTTC.

Turning to this clone: Other DNA variants within this sample encode the same CDR3. The chain employs TRBV3-1 (or the pseudogene TRBV3-2) and TRBJ2-3; possibly TRBD2 for D (5 bases). The germline gives CDR1 LGHDT, CDR2 YNNKEL (reference sequence). V lost 0 bases to trimming and J lost 2 bases, with 15 bases between them. The length of the CDR3 is 17 residues. The chain's CDR3 is CASSQDRLASFTDTQYF. The CDR3 nucleotides read TGTGCCAGCAGCCAAGATCGGCTAGCCAGTTTCACAGATACGCAGTATTTT.

V is TRBV27 and J is TRBJ1-2; 7 bases map to TRBD1. V trimming: 4 bases; J trimming: 6 bases; junction bases outside the gene matches: 11. This CDR3 is built from 15 residues. The germline CDR1 and CDR2 sequences are MNHEY and SMNVEV (reference sequence). The CDR3 spells CASSSFRGSLNGYTF. CDR3 sequence (DNA): TGTGCCAGCAGTTCCTTCAGGGGGAGCTTAAATGGCTACACCTTC.

CDR3 loop: CASSIGLDRVSNQPQHF. The CDR3 nucleotides are TGTGCCAGTAGTATCGGCCTCGACAGGGTTAGCAATCAGCCCCAGCATTTT. V and J are TRBV19 and TRBJ1-5; 7 bases line up with TRBD1. Germline V gives CDR1 LNHDA, CDR2 SQIVND (reference sequence). The CDR3 runs to 17 residues. Losses at the gene ends were 3 bases for V and 0 bases for J; bases not matched to a gene: 8. The entire variable domain, with the rest obtained from reference TRBV19 and TRBJ1-5, is as follows: DGGITQSPKYLFRKEGQNVTLSCEQNLNHDAMYWYRQDPGQGLRLIYYSQIVNDFQKGDIAEGYSVSREKKESFPLTVTSAQKNPTAFYLCASSIGLDRVSNQPQHFGDGTRLSIL.